The entry below gives a single T cell receptor (beta chain) sequence along with its context. This CDR3 is built from 16 residues. CDR1 SGHVS and CDR2 FQNEAQ come from the germline V gene. With V trimmed by 5 bases and J by 0 bases, 9 bases remained unmatched. These data belong to a study of early T cells in non-severe SARS-CoV-2 infection. TCRdb used MiXCR to reprocess the 5' RACE reads, holding one entry per CDR3 protein. Altogether 95,000 to 110,000 distinct CDR3 sequences are present, roughly 10% being singletons, with the ten largest covering about 8.1%. This rearrangement joins TRBV7-8 to TRBJ2-7; 8 positions match TRBD2. This clonotype originated in an adult who was a healthcare worker with PCR-confirmed SARS-CoV-2 infection or an uninfected control (not recorded which). The sample was whole blood. DNA for the CDR3: TGTGCCAGCAGCCTGACTAGCGACCTTTCCTCCTACGAGCAGTACTTC. Residues: CASSLTSDLSSYEQYF.